The 25 T cell receptor beta chains reported below all come from one sample, sequenced in a study of cytomegalovirus exposure and HLA in healthy donors. It was with 60 Vbeta and 13 Jbeta primers that the PCR ran. TCRdb's table, derived via immunoSEQ multiplex PCR, lists solely in-frame clones and lacks some. The sample lists 100,000 to 150,000 clones; roughly 82% were seen once. What was sequenced was PBMCs. The receptors here all came from a male donor in good health and CMV-seropositive.

V usage is TRBV5-1 and J usage is TRBJ2-1, with TRBD2 matching 11 bases. V dropped 3 bases and J dropped 5; count of bases not matched to a gene: 4. This CDR3 is built from 15 residues. Germline CDR1 is SGHRS and CDR2 is YFSETQ. In DNA form, the CDR3 reads TGCGCCAGCAGCTGGCTAGCGGGAGGTAACAATGAGCAGTTCTTC. Amino acid sequence: CASSWLAGGNNEQFF.

The chain links TRBV6-1 to TRBJ2-3; possible D gene TRBD1, 6 bases. The CDR3 totals 15 residues. The V and J ends lost 6 bases and 3 bases respectively, with 16 bases between them. Per germline, CDR1 MNHNS and CDR2 SASEGT. CDR3 sequence reads: CASSMAAGVTDTQYF. CDR3 bases: TGTGCCAGCAGCATGGCGGCAGGGGTGACAGATACGCAGTATTTT.

This rearrangement joins TRBV25-1 to TRBJ2-5, with D maybe TRBD1 (5 bases). Deletions cut 6 bases from V and 3 bases from J, with 14 bases between. Germline CDR1 reads MGHDK; CDR2 reads SYGVNS. The CDR3 covers 14 residues. Here the CDR3 reads CASRQSGLEETQYF. The CDR3 coding sequence is TGTGCCAGCAGACAATCAGGGTTGGAAGAGACCCAGTACTTC.

This clone was detected only a few times. The gene calls are TRBV9 and TRBJ2-7, with 9 bases lining up with TRBD2. The V gene's germline CDR1 is SGDLS and CDR2 YYNGEE. The CDR3 extends over 17 amino acids. With V trimmed by 0 bases and J by 2 bases, 9 bases remained unmatched. CDR3 sequence (DNA): TGTGCCAGCAGCGTAGAGGCGGGAGGGCCCAAAACCTACGAGCAGTACTTC. Protein product: CASSVEAGGPKTYEQYF.

The chain employs TRBV27 and TRBJ2-7, with D possibly matching TRBD1 (6 bases). Germline V lookup: CDR1 MNHEY, CDR2 SMNVEV (reference sequence). V lost 6 bases and J 0 bases, leaving 15 bases between the germline ends. The CDR3 totals 15 residues. The CDR3 loop reads CASRLAGRGSYEQYF. As DNA, the CDR3 is TGTGCCAGCAGGTTGGCGGGCAGGGGCTCCTACGAGCAGTACTTC.

This chain joins TRBV5-1 and TRBJ2-3; TRBD2 agrees at 10 bases. The CDR3 sequence is 17 residues long. The V gene end was trimmed by 4 bases and the J gene end by 5 bases; junction bases not matched to a gene: 13. CDR1 and CDR2 (germline): SGHRS, YFSETQ. For the CDR3, the DNA is TGCGCCAGCAGCCCCGACCCCAGCGGGGGGGCCGTAGATACGCAGTATTTT. Encoded protein: CASSPDPSGGAVDTQYF.

This chain uses TRBV5-1 with TRBJ1-2, with no clear D. Per the germline V gene, CDR1 is SGHRS and CDR2 is YFSETQ. The CDR3 has 13 residues. V shed 1 base and J shed 0 bases, with 4 bases lying between them. CDR3 in DNA: TGCGCCAGCAGCTTGACAGCTAACTATGGCTACACCTTC. It specifies CASSLTANYGYTF.

Here the CDR3 reads CASRSAGSIQYF. The CDR3 bases are TGTGCCAGCAGGTCGGCAGGGTCCATTCAGTACTTC. This sequence joins TRBV6-5 and TRBJ2-4, with D tentatively TRBD1 (5 bases). In germline, CDR1 is MNHEY, CDR2 SVGAGI. The ends were cut back, 6 bases at V and 9 bases at J, with 12 bases in the middle. The CDR3 length is 12 residues.

The gene calls are TRBV29-1 and TRBJ2-5; the match to TRBD2 covers 8 bases. This CDR3 has 12 residues. Germline CDR1 SQVTM, CDR2 ANQGSEA. With V trimmed by 6 bases and J by 4 bases, 4 bases remained unmatched. This chain's CDR3 is CSVGTRGETQYF. The CDR3 DNA reads TGCAGCGTCGGGACTAGGGGAGAGACCCAGTACTTC.

The genes are TRBV29-1 and TRBJ1-1; D is possibly TRBD1 (5 bases). The CDR3 runs to 11 residues. The V end was cut by 5 bases, the J end by 7 bases, with 11 bases between. Germline values: CDR1 SQVTM, CDR2 ANQGSEA. CDR3 in amino acids: CSVMPGVEAFF. CDR3 DNA: TGCAGCGTTATGCCGGGGGTTGAAGCTTTCTTT.

The chain couples TRBV13 to TRBJ1-2; no firm D call. Trimming left V 7 bases short and J 3 bases short, with 18 bases between. This CDR3 region has 15 residues. Germline CDR1 PRHDT, CDR2 FYEKMQ (reference sequence). This CDR3 reads CASIYNGVFDYGYTF. The CDR3, as DNA: TGTGCCAGCATCTACAACGGGGTCTTCGACTATGGCTACACCTTC.

The chain combines TRBV7-9 with TRBJ2-5; D may be TRBD1 (5 bases). CDR3 size: 15 residues. Trimming cost V 5 bases and J 1 base, with 14 bases left between them. Germline CDR1 SEHNR, CDR2 FQNEAQ (reference sequence). DNA of the CDR3: TGTGCCAGCAGCCCGCGGACACTCTTCCAAGAGACCCAGTACTTC. Amino acids: CASSPRTLFQETQYF.

This rearrangement joins TRBV4-1 to TRBJ1-4; D ambiguous. Germline V gene data show CDR1 as MGHRA and CDR2 as YSYEKL. The CDR3 contains 17 residues. V lost 0 bases to trimming and J lost 2 bases, with 13 bases between them. This chain's CDR3 is CASSQESGKRTNEKLFF. CDR3 DNA sequence: TGCGCCAGCAGCCAAGAATCAGGAAAGCGGACTAATGAAAAACTGTTTTTT.

For this clone: Mismatch with germline at one junction end may stem from a read error. This chain uses TRBV7-9 with TRBJ2-2; TRBD1 matches at 7 bases. The CDR3 has 13 amino acids. Germline-derived CDR1 and CDR2 are SEHNR and FQNEAQ (reference sequence). The DNA for the CDR3 is TGTTCCAGCCTTGACAGGGATGTCGGGGAGCTGTTTTTT. The encoded protein is CSSLDRDVGELFF. The full variable domain, rest sourced from reference TRBV7-9 and TRBJ2-2, is DTGVSQNPRHKITKRGQNVTFRCDPISEHNRLYWYRQTLGQGPEFLTYFQNEAQLEKSRLLSDRFSAERPKGSFSTLEIQRTEQGDSAMYLCSSLDRDVGELFFGEGSRLTVL.

V is TRBV7-7 and J is TRBJ2-3; a possible D gene is TRBD2 (9 bases). Trimming took 5 bases from V and 0 from J, leaving 24 bases between them. The CDR3 is 19 residues long. The germline CDR1 and CDR2 sequences are SSHAT and FNYEAQ (reference sequence). This CDR3 is CASSPGGLAGPPSTDTQYF. The CDR3 DNA reads as TGTGCCAGCAGCCCAGGGGGCCTAGCGGGGCCCCCTAGCACAGATACGCAGTATTTT.

The rearrangement joins TRBV9 to TRBJ2-5; possible D gene TRBD2, 5 bases. The CDR3 is 13 residues long. Germline CDR1 is SGDLS and CDR2 is YYNGEE. Trimming removed 5 bases from V and 3 bases from J, with 11 bases in between. In DNA, the CDR3 is TGTGCCAGCAGTAGGGTGCGGGAAGAGACCCAGTACTTC. This gives the protein CASSRVREETQYF.

The V and J genes are TRBV28 and TRBJ2-7; 14 bases are shared with TRBD2. CDR1 and CDR2 from the germline V gene are MDHEN and SYDVKM. V dropped 2 bases and J dropped 4; count of bases not matched to a gene: 1. This CDR3 has 15 residues. The CDR3 sequence: CASSLRTSGGYEQYF. In DNA, the CDR3 is TGTGCCAGCAGTTTAAGGACTAGCGGGGGGTACGAGCAGTACTTC. Looking up the rest from reference TRBV28 and TRBJ2-7 gives the full variable domain: DVKVTQSSRYLVKRTGEKVFLECVQDMDHENMFWYRQDPGLGLRLIYFSYDVKMKEKGDIPEGYSVSREKKERFSLILESASTNQTSMYLCASSLRTSGGYEQYFGPGTRLTVT.

The chain combines TRBV5-1 with TRBJ1-6; TRBD1 matches at 10 bases. Germline V gene lookup returns CDR1 SGHRS and CDR2 YFSETQ. The junction had 4 bases not matched to a gene; V was cut back by 2 bases and J by 8 bases. The CDR3 spans 15 residues. The CDR3: CASSLTGTGDSPLHF. As DNA, the CDR3 is TGCGCCAGCAGCTTAACCGGGACAGGGGATTCACCCCTCCACTTT.

J is TRBJ1-5 and V is TRBV18; 10 bases are shared with TRBD1. The J segment lost 5 bases and the V segment lost 6 bases, leaving 4 bases of the junction unmatched. CDR3 length: 14 residues. Germline V gene lookup returns CDR1 KGHSH and CDR2 LQKENI. CDR3 sequence: CASSTGGGDQPQHF. The CDR3 bases are TGTGCCAGCTCGACAGGGGGCGGGGATCAGCCCCAGCATTTT. The full variable domain, its missing parts supplied by reference TRBV18 and TRBJ1-5, is NAGVMQNPRHLVRRRGQEARLRCSPMKGHSHVYWYRQLPEEGLKFMVYLQKENIIDESGMPKERFSAEFPKEGPSILRIQQVVRGDSAAYFCASSTGGGDQPQHFGDGTRLSIL.

CDR3 coding DNA: TGTGCCAGCAGCCGGACAGGGTTCGGCTACACCTTC. It codes for CASSRTGFGYTF. This rearrangement joins TRBV11-2 to TRBJ1-2, with TRBD1 matching 8 bases. The germline CDR1 and CDR2 sequences are SGHAT and FQNNGV. This CDR3 contains 12 residues. The J segment lost 8 bases and the V segment lost 5 bases, leaving 4 bases of the junction unmatched.

The V and J genes are TRBV6-5 and TRBJ2-7, with TRBD2 as a possible D gene (7 bases). CDR3 size: 15 residues. Between the trimmed V and J ends, which lost 5 bases and 5 bases, there was a span of 19 bases. Per the germline V gene, CDR1 is MNHEY and CDR2 is SVGAGI. The CDR3 region has the DNA TGTGCCAGCAGTCCCTTGGCGGGGGCGGGTAACGAGCAGTACTTC. Translation: CASSPLAGAGNEQYF.

The J gene is TRBJ2-2, the V gene TRBV10-3; TRBD2 aligns across 9 bases. With 8 bases clipped from V and 0 bases from J, the junction kept 10 bases outside the gene matches. Germline assignment: CDR1 ENHRY and CDR2 SYGVKD. This CDR3 is built from 17 residues. Written as DNA, the CDR3 is TGTGCCATCTCGCAAACCTCTAGCGGGGCGAACACCGGGGAGCTGTTTTTT. Amino acid sequence: CAISQTSSGANTGELFF.

This chain links TRBV6-1 with TRBJ2-5; weak D call: TRBD2 (5 bases). Germline V gene data show CDR1 as MNHNS and CDR2 as SASEGT. This CDR3 spans 14 amino acids. V was cut by 9 bases and J by 4 bases, with 18 bases left in between. The CDR3 loop reads CASGESVWGETQYF. The CDR3 nucleotides are TGTGCCAGTGGGGAGTCAGTTTGGGGAGAGACCCAGTACTTC.

On this clone itself: The same CDR3 arises from other DNA sequences in this sample as well. The genes are TRBV5-1 and TRBJ2-3, with 14 bases lining up with TRBD2. Per germline, CDR1 SGHRS and CDR2 YFSETQ. The CDR3 length is 15 residues. The ends lost 3 bases at V and 5 bases at J; junction bases unmatched: 2. The CDR3 loop is CASSSGLAGGDTQYF. DNA of the CDR3: TGCGCCAGCAGCTCAGGACTAGCGGGGGGAGATACGCAGTATTTT.

The gene calls are TRBV6-5 and TRBJ2-2; TRBD1 might be the D (5 bases). The CDR3 contains 14 residues. Trimming stripped 8 bases from V and 2 bases from J, with 12 bases between. Germline CDR1 reads MNHEY; CDR2 reads SVGAGI. The CDR3 loop reads CASLSGANTGELFF. Here the CDR3 DNA reads TGTGCCAGCCTAAGTGGGGCCAACACCGGGGAGCTGTTTTTT.